A few counts support the clone carrying this TCR beta chain. What it binds is not known. Germline-derived CDR1 and CDR2 are SGHVS and FQNEAQ. V shed 1 base and J 14 bases; nucleotides not matched to a gene: 5. The CDR3 runs 13 residues. This specimen belongs to a study of T cell repertoires in cytomegalovirus infection. Study in general: Epitope selection comprised recently identified HLA-C-restricted CMV epitopes and well-studied HLA-B-restricted CMV epitopes. Public signatures in TCR beta pointed to CMV infection and matching HLA type. Study-wide results and caveats: In two of eight donors, the top clonotype was HLA-C-restricted CMV-specific. The cumulative frequency of public TCR beta families distinguished individuals who carried CMV together with the relevant HLA.

One entry per CDR3 protein, called by TCRdb with MiXCR from the reads. This sample has some 480,000 distinct CDR3 sequences, with roughly a third found just once. The chain recombines TRBV7-8 with TRBJ2-1, with 10 bases matching TRBD2. Sequenced material: cultured PBMCs, taken from culture after CMV antigen stimulation. The sequence was obtained from a human donor in good health (CMV status not recorded). Some clones in this sample may be carry-over from other donors' samples. The DNA of the CDR3 is TGTGCCAGCAGCTTAGGAGCGGGAGGGCGGGAGTTCTTC. Encoded protein: CASSLGAGGREFF.